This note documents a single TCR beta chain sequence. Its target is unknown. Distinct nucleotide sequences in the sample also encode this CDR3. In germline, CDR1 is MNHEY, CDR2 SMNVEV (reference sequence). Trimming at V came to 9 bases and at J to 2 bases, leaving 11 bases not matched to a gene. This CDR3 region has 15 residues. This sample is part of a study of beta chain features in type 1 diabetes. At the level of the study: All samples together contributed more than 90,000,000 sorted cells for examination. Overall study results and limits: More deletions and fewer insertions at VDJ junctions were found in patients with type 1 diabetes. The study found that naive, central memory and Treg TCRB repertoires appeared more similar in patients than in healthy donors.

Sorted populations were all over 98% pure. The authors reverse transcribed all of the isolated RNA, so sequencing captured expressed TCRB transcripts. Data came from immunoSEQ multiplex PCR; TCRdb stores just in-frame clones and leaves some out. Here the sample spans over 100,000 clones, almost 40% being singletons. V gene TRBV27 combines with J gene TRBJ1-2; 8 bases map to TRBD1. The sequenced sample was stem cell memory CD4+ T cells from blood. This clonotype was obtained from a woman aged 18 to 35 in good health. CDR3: CASKGIRQGNYGYTF. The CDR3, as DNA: TGTGCCAGTAAGGGGATTCGACAGGGGAACTATGGCTACACCTTC.